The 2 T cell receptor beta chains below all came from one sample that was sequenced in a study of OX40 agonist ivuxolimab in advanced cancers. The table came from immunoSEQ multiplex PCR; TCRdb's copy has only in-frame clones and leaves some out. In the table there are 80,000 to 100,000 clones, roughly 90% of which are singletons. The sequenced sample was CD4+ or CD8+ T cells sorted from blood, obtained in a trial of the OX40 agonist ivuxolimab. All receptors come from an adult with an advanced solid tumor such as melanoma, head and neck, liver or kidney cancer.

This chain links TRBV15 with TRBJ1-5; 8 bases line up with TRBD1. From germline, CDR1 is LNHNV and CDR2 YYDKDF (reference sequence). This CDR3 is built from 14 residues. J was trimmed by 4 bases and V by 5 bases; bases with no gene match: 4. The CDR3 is CATSPRQGNQPQHF. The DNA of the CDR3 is TGTGCCACCAGCCCACGACAGGGGAATCAGCCCCAGCATTTT.

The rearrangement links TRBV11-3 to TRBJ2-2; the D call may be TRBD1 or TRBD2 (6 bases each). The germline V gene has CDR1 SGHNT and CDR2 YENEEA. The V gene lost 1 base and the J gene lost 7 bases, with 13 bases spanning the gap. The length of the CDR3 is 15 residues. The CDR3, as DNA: TGTGCCAGCAGCTTAGCACAGGGCGGGAACGGGGAGCTGTTTTTT. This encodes CASSLAQGGNGELFF.